What follows are 29 T cell receptor beta chains derived from one specimen sequenced in a study of synovial regulatory T cells in juvenile arthritis. Synovial fluid was collected with matched peripheral blood from each patient with active arthritis. TCRdb keeps only in-frame clones here, not all; method: immunoSEQ multiplex PCR. Its listing shows 1,500 or so clones. Material: Treg cells from the synovium. Receptor source: a donor younger than 35 with juvenile idiopathic arthritis.

This clone is labeled medium-sized based on frequency. The chain has TRBV27 and TRBJ1-5. Looked up from germline, CDR1 is MNHEY and CDR2 is SMNVEV (reference sequence). The CDR3 is 14 residues long. A DNA sequence was not provided. CDR3: CASRPWEGNQPQHF.

This clone is called medium-sized based on its frequency. This chain's CDR3 is CASSLTLGEQYF. V and J are TRBV7-8 and TRBJ2-7. Germline CDR1 SGHVS, CDR2 FQNEAQ. The CDR3 sequence is 12 residues long. The record lacks a DNA sequence.

The J gene is TRBJ2-2, the V gene TRBV7-6; there is no DNA to check the TCRdb D call of TRBD2. The V gene's germline CDR1 is SGHVS and CDR2 FNYEAQ. The CDR3 spans 16 residues. The nucleotide record is missing. CDR3: CASSFSGGRNTGELFF.

The CDR3 loop reads CASSLFYTGELFF. This chain joins TRBV5-1 and TRBJ2-2; without DNA, the TCRdb call of TRBD2 cannot be checked. Germline V gene sequence: CDR1 SGHRS, CDR2 YFSETQ. The CDR3 runs 13 residues. No DNA is given. Full variable domain (remainder filled in from reference TRBV5-1 and TRBJ2-2): KAGVTQTPRYLIKTRGQQVTLSCSPISGHRSVSWYQQTPGQGLQFLFEYFSETQRNKGNFPGRFSGRQFSNSRSEMNVSTLELGDSALYLCASSLFYTGELFFGEGSRLTVL.

The chain employs TRBV5-3 and TRBJ2-4. TRBV5-3 is an open reading frame whose function is uncertain. This CDR3 comprises 18 residues. A DNA sequence was not provided. This CDR3 is CARSWGAFRSSSQNIQYF.

Frequency places this clone as medium-sized. The chain employs TRBV4-3 and TRBJ2-1. CDR3 length: 14 amino acids. The DNA is not on file. CDR1 and CDR2 from the germline V gene are LGHNA and YSLEER. The CDR3 loop reads CASRAGLEYGEQFF.

This clone is deemed medium-sized (0.01 to 0.1%) by its frequency. This chain uses TRBV19 with TRBJ2-3; TCRdb returns TRBD1, unconfirmable since there is no DNA. The germline CDR1 and CDR2 sequences are LNHDA and SQIVND (reference sequence). The CDR3 has 13 residues. Only the protein sequence is given. The CDR3 loop is CASRDRFTDTQYF. Full variable domain (rest looked up from reference TRBV19 and TRBJ2-3): DGGITQSPKYLFRKEGQNVTLSCEQNLNHDAMYWYRQDPGQGLRLIYYSQIVNDFQKGDIAEGYSVSREKKESFPLTVTSAQKNPTAFYLCASRDRFTDTQYFGPGTRLTVL.

This clone ranks as medium-sized in terms of frequency. This chain joins TRBV7-2 and TRBJ2-7; the D gene TCRdb calls, TRBD2, cannot be checked with no DNA. Per germline, CDR1 SGHTA and CDR2 FQGNSA. The CDR3 is 12 residues long. DNA is not recorded here. CDR3 in amino acids: CASSLVLREQYF.

Frequency places this clone as medium-sized. The gene calls are TRBV15 and TRBJ2-7; TCRdb's D call of TRBD1 is untestable without DNA. Germline loops: CDR1 LNHNV, CDR2 YYDKDF (reference sequence). The CDR3 is 16 residues long. The coding DNA is unavailable. The CDR3 loop is CATSRAGRDYPSGQYF.

V is TRBV5-1 and J is TRBJ1-2; checking the TCRdb D call of TRBD1 is not possible without DNA. The CDR3 runs to 15 residues. The protein alone is recorded here. From germline, CDR1 is SGHRS and CDR2 YFSETQ. CDR3 protein: CASSADRGPNYGYTF.

This clone is deemed medium-sized by its frequency. The chain recombines TRBV18 with TRBJ2-1; the TCRdb call, TRBD2, lacks DNA for checking. Germline-derived CDR1 and CDR2 are KGHSH and LQKENI. This CDR3 has 14 amino acids. Only the protein is available. The CDR3 here is CASSPVGGVNEQFF.

This chain links TRBV6-5 with TRBJ1-5; the TRBD1 assignment by TCRdb is unverifiable without DNA. The length of the CDR3 is 14 residues. No DNA is listed. Germline values: CDR1 MNHEY, CDR2 SVGAGI. CDR3 amino acids: CASSYSGGRQPQHF.

The rearrangement links TRBV15 to TRBJ1-1; the D gene TCRdb calls, TRBD1, cannot be checked with no DNA. The V gene's germline CDR1 is LNHNV and CDR2 YYDKDF (reference sequence). The CDR3 length is 16 residues. No DNA has been recorded. Here the CDR3 reads CATSRLSPGAVAEAFF. Complete variable domain (other parts from reference TRBV15 and TRBJ1-1): DAMVIQNPRYQVTQFGKPVTLSCSQTLNHNVMYWYQQKSSQAPKLLFHYYDKDFNNEADTPDNFQSRRPNTSFCFLDIRSPGLGDTAMYLCATSRLSPGAVAEAFFGQGTRLTVV.

By frequency, this clone is large. The rearrangement uses TRBV19 and TRBJ1-5; the D gene TCRdb calls, TRBD1, cannot be checked with no DNA. CDR1 is LNHDA, CDR2 SQIVND, per germline (reference sequence). There are 14 residues in the CDR3. The DNA is not on file. This CDR3 reads CASIGQGAVQPQHF. The full variable domain, with the rest looked up from reference TRBV19 and TRBJ1-5, is DGGITQSPKYLFRKEGQNVTLSCEQNLNHDAMYWYRQDPGQGLRLIYYSQIVNDFQKGDIAEGYSVSREKKESFPLTVTSAQKNPTAFYLCASIGQGAVQPQHFGDGTRLSIL.

This clone is medium-sized by frequency. V gene TRBV5-4 combines with J gene TRBJ1-2; absent DNA, TCRdb's TRBD1 call cannot be checked. Germline assignment: CDR1 SGHNT and CDR2 YYREEE (reference sequence). CDR3 length: 14 amino acids. The nucleotide record is missing. Here the CDR3 reads CASSRQGIGYGYTF.

The chain carries TRBV6-5 and TRBJ2-7; TCRdb picks TRBD2, but there is no DNA to check that call. This CDR3 comprises 13 residues. A DNA sequence was not provided. Germline values: CDR1 MNHEY, CDR2 SVGAGI. The CDR3 protein is CASSTVRGYEQYF.

The rearrangement joins TRBV2 to TRBJ2-5; the D gene TCRdb calls, TRBD1, cannot be checked with no DNA. The CDR3 runs to 10 residues. DNA was not recorded. Germline loops: CDR1 SNHLY, CDR2 FYNNEI. The CDR3: CASQQGAQYF.

CDR3 sequence reads: CSVLGTQTRYEQYF. The gene calls are TRBV29-1 and TRBJ2-7. The CDR3 has 14 amino acids. No DNA is recorded. CDR1 and CDR2 from the germline V gene are SQVTM and ANQGSEA.

This chain connects TRBV7-3 to TRBJ2-5. Germline V CDR1 and CDR2: SGHTA, FQGTGA. This CDR3 is built from 13 residues. No DNA sequence was recorded. CDR3 region: CASSLWDQETQYF.

Judged by frequency, this clone is medium-sized. V and J are TRBV29-1 and TRBJ1-1; the D call from TCRdb, TRBD1, cannot be confirmed without DNA. CDR1 and CDR2 from the germline V gene are SQVTM and ANQGSEA. The CDR3 runs to 14 residues. DNA is not recorded here. The CDR3 region is CSVENDRVGTEAFF.

J is TRBJ2-3 and V is TRBV7-2; checking the TCRdb D call of TRBD2 is not possible without DNA. The CDR3 sequence is 17 residues long. No DNA is given. CDR1 and CDR2 from the germline V gene are SGHTA and FQGNSA. This CDR3 is CASSLRLAGILTDTQYF. The complete variable domain, with remaining parts taken from reference TRBV7-2 and TRBJ2-3, reads GAGVSQSPSNKVTEKGKDVELRCDPISGHTALYWYRQSLGQGLEFLIYFQGNSAPDKSGLPSDRFSAERTGGSVSTLTIQRTQQEDSAVYLCASSLRLAGILTDTQYFGPGTRLTVL.

This clone registers medium-sized by frequency. The rearrangement joins TRBV2 to TRBJ2-7; checking the TCRdb D call of TRBD1 is not possible without DNA. Germline lookup yields CDR1 SNHLY and CDR2 FYNNEI. This CDR3 is built from 17 residues. The coding DNA is unavailable. The CDR3 here is CASFGQGTFADSYEQYF. Full variable domain (rest looked up from reference TRBV2 and TRBJ2-7): EPEVTQTPSHQVTQMGQEVILRCVPISNHLYFYWYRQILGQKVEFLVSFYNNEISEKSEIFDDQFSVERPDGSNFTLKIRSTKLEDSAMYFCASFGQGTFADSYEQYFGPGTRLTVT.

This clone is labeled medium-sized based on frequency. J is TRBJ2-5 and V is TRBV10-2; the TCRdb D gene call, TRBD2, has no DNA to confirm it. In germline, CDR1 is WSHSY, CDR2 SAAADI. The CDR3 contains 14 residues. The coding DNA is unavailable. CDR3 sequence: CASIPGLGGETQYF.

This chain uses TRBV19 with TRBJ2-2; TCRdb's D gene call, TRBD1, goes unchecked for lack of DNA. This CDR3 has 14 amino acids. The nucleotide record is missing. Germline loops: CDR1 LNHDA, CDR2 SQIVND (reference sequence). The CDR3: CATKRTENTGELFF.

In terms of frequency, this clone is medium-sized. V usage is TRBV2 and J usage is TRBJ1-5; TCRdb gives TRBD1 as the D gene, but with no DNA this cannot be confirmed. Germline CDR1 is SNHLY and CDR2 is FYNNEI. This CDR3 is built from 13 residues. No DNA is given. CDR3 region: CASGWQANQPQHF.

J is TRBJ2-2 and V is TRBV7-2; TCRdb's assignment of TRBD1 cannot be checked, as there is no DNA. The germline gives CDR1 SGHTA, CDR2 FQGNSA. The CDR3 length is 15 residues. No DNA sequence is on record. CDR3 loop: CASTRQGGFPGELFF.

This clone is called medium-sized based on its frequency. This CDR3 reads CSVAPSGHEQYF. The V call is TRBV29-1, the J call TRBJ2-7; TCRdb lists TRBD1, though no DNA is available to test this call. CDR1 is SQVTM, CDR2 ANQGSEA, per germline. The CDR3 loop spans 12 amino acids. The protein alone is recorded here.

The chain is built from TRBV7-2 and TRBJ2-2; the TCRdb call, TRBD1, lacks DNA for checking. This CDR3 contains 15 residues. The DNA is unrecorded. Germline-derived CDR1 and CDR2 are SGHTA and FQGNSA. This CDR3 is CASSPRTGWDGELFF.

V is TRBV9 and J is TRBJ2-7; the D call from TCRdb, TRBD1, cannot be confirmed without DNA. This CDR3 comprises 16 residues. The DNA is not on file. The germline CDR1 and CDR2 sequences are SGDLS and YYNGEE. Here the CDR3 reads CASSPLTQGPLYEQYF. Drawing the rest from reference TRBV9 and TRBJ2-7, the complete variable domain is DSGVTQTPKHLITATGQRVTLRCSPRSGDLSVYWYQQSLDQGLQFLIQYYNGEERAKGNILERFSAQQFPDLHSELNLSSLELGDSALYFCASSPLTQGPLYEQYFGPGTRLTVT.